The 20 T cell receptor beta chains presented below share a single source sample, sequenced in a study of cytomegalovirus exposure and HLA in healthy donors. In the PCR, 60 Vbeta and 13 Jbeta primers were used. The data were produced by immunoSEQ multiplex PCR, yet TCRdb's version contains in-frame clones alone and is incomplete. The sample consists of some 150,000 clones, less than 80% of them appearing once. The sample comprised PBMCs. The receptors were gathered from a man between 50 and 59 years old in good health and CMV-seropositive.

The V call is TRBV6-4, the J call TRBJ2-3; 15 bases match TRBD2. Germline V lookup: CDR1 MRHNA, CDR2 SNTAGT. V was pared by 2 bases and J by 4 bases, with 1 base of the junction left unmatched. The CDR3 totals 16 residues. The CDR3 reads CASSDGTSGGPDTQYF. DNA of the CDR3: TGTGCCAGCAGTGACGGGACTAGCGGGGGGCCAGATACGCAGTATTTT.

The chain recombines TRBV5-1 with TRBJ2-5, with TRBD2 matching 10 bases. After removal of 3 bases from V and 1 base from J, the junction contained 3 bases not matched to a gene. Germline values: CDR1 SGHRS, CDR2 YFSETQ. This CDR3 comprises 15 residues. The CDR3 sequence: CASSYSGGSQETQYF. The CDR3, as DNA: TGCGCCAGCAGCTATAGCGGGGGGTCCCAAGAGACCCAGTACTTC.

The CDR3 sequence is CASSSPKLNTGELFF. CDR3 nucleotide sequence: TGTGCCAGCAGCTCGCCGAAACTGAACACCGGGGAGCTGTTTTTT. The chain has TRBV7-9 and TRBJ2-2; D is ambiguous. CDR1 is SEHNR and CDR2 is FQNEAQ in the germline V gene (reference sequence). The CDR3 covers 15 residues. Trimming took 4 bases from V and 1 from J, leaving 10 bases between them. Together with reference TRBV7-9 and TRBJ2-2, the CDR3 gives the full variable domain: DTGVSQNPRHKITKRGQNVTFRCDPISEHNRLYWYRQTLGQGPEFLTYFQNEAQLEKSRLLSDRFSAERPKGSFSTLEIQRTEQGDSAMYLCASSSPKLNTGELFFGEGSRLTVL.

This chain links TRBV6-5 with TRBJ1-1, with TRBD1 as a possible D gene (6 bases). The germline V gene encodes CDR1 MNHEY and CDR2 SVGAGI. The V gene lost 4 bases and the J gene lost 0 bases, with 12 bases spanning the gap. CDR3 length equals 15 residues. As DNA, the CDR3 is TGTGCCAGCAGTTCCTCAGGGGCCCTGAACACTGAAGCTTTCTTT. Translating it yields CASSSSGALNTEAFF.

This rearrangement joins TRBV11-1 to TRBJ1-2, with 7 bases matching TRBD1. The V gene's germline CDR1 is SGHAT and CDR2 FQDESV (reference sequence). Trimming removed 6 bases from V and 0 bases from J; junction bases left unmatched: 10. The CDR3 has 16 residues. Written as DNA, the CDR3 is TGTGCCAGCAGTTCGACCGGGACAGTTACTAACTATGGCTACACCTTC. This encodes CASSSTGTVTNYGYTF.

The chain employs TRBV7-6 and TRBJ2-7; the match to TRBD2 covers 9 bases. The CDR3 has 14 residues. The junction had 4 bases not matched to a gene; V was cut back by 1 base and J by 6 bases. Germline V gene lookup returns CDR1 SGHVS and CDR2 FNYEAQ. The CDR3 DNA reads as TGTGCCAGCAGCTTAGTGGTGCGGGGGGGCGAGCAGTACTTC. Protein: CASSLVVRGGEQYF.

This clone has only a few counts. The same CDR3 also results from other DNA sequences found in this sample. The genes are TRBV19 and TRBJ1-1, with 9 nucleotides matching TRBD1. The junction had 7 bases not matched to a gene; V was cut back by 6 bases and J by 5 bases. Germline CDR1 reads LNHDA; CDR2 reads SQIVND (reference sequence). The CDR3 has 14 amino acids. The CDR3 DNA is TGTGCCAGTAGCTTGGGACAGGGCGGTACTGAAGCTTTCTTT. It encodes CASSLGQGGTEAFF. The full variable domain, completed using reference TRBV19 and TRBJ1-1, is DGGITQSPKYLFRKEGQNVTLSCEQNLNHDAMYWYRQDPGQGLRLIYYSQIVNDFQKGDIAEGYSVSREKKESFPLTVTSAQKNPTAFYLCASSLGQGGTEAFFGQGTRLTVV.

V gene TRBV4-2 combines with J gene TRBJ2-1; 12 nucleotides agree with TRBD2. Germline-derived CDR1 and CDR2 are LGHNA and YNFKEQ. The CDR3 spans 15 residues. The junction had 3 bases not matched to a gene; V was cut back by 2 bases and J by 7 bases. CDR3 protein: CASSQLAGGGNEQFF. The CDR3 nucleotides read TGTGCCAGCAGCCAACTAGCGGGAGGGGGAAATGAGCAGTTCTTC.

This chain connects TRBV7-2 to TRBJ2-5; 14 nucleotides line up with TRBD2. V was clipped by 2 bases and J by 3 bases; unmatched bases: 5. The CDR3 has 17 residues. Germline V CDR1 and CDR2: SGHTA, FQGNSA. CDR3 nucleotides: TGTGCCAGCAGCTTAAAGGGGGGACTAGCGGGAGAAGAGACCCAGTACTTC. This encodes CASSLKGGLAGEETQYF.

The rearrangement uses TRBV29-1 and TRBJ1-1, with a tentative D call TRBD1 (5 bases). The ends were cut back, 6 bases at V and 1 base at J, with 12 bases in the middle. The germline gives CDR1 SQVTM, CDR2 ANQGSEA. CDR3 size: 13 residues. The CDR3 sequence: CSVGPRENTEAFF. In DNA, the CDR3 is TGCAGCGTGGGGCCCAGGGAGAACACTGAAGCTTTCTTT. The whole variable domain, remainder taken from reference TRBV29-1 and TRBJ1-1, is SAVISQKPSRDICQRGTSLTIQCQVDSQVTMMFWYRQQPGQSLTLIATANQGSEATYESGFVIDKFPISRPNLTFSTLTVSNMSPEDSSIYLCSVGPRENTEAFFGQGTRLTVV.

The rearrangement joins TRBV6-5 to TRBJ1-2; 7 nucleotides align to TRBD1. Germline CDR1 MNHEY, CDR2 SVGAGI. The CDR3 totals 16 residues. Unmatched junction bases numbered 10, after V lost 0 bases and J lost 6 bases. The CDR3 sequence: CASSYSLQGRKDGYTF. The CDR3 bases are TGTGCCAGCAGTTACTCTTTACAGGGGCGAAAGGATGGCTACACCTTC.

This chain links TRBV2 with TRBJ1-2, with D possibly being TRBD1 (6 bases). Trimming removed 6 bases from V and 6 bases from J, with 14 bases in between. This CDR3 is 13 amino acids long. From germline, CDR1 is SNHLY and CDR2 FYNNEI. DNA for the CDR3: TGTGCCAGCAGGCCGGGCAGGGGTGATGGCTACACCTTC. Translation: CASRPGRGDGYTF.

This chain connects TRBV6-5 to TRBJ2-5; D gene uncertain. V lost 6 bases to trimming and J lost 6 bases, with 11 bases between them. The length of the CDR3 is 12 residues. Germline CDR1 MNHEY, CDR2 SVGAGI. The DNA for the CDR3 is TGTGCCAGCAGCCGGTCCCCGCAGACCCAGTACTTC. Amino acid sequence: CASSRSPQTQYF.

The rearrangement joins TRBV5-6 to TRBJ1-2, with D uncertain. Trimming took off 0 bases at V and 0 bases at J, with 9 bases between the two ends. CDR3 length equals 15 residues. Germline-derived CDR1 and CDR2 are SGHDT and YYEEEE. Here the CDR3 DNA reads TGTGCCAGCAGCTTGGGTCTAACAGCTAACTATGGCTACACCTTC. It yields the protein CASSLGLTANYGYTF.

CDR3 bases: TGTGCCAGCAGCCGCACCCCTAGCGGGAGCTATAGCGAGCAGTTCTTC. Amino acids: CASSRTPSGSYSEQFF. J is TRBJ2-1 and V is TRBV11-2, with 10 positions matching TRBD2. The CDR3 is made up of 16 amino acids. Germline-derived CDR1 and CDR2 are SGHAT and FQNNGV. V trimming: 5 bases; J trimming: 10 bases; junction bases outside the gene matches: 14.

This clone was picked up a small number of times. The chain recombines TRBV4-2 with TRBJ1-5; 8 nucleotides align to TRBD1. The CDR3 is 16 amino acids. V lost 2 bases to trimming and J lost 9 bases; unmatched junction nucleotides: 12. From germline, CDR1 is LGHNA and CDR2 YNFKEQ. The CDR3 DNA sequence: TGTGCCAGCAGCCAAAGCCTAGACAGGGGAGAGAGGCCCCAGCATTTT. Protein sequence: CASSQSLDRGERPQHF.

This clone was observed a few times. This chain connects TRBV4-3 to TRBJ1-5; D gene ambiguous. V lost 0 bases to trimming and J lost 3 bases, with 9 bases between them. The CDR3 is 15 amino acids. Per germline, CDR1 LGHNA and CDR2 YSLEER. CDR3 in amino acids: CASSQDRSYNQPQHF. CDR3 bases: TGCGCCAGCAGCCAAGATCGCAGTTACAATCAGCCCCAGCATTTT.

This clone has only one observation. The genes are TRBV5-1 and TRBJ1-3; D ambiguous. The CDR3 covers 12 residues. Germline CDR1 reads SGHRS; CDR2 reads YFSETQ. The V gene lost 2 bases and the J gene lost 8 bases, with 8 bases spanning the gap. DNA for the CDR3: TGCGCCAGCAGCTTTGATCGAGACACCATATATTTT. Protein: CASSFDRDTIYF.

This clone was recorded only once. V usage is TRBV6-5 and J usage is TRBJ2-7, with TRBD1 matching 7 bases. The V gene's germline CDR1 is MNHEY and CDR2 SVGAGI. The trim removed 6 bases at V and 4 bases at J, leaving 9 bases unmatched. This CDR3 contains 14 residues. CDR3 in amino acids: CASSSDRVRYEQYF. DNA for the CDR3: TGTGCCAGCAGCTCAGACAGGGTGCGGTACGAGCAGTACTTC.

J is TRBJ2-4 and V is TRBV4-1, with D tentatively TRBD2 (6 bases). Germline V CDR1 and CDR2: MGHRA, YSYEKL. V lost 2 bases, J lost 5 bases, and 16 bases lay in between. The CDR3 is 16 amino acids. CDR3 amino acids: CASSQRDVGLQNIQYF. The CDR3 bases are TGCGCCAGCAGCCAACGGGACGTGGGACTCCAAAACATTCAGTACTTC.